This TCR beta chain was captured by sequencing in a study of T cells after yellow fever vaccination. As to this clonotype: The antigen is undetermined.

The study's findings and limits: A large majority of primary-vaccination clones showed up again after the booster (96% CD4, around 90% CD8). Clonotype sharing between CD4 and CD8 compartments was small.

MiXCR, applied by TCRdb to the 5' RACE reads, yields one record per CDR3 protein. The sample consists of hundreds of thousands of distinct CDR3 sequences, 8% to 9.5% of them appearing once. The sequences come from PBMCs, collected roughly 47 days after the first yellow fever vaccination. The sequence was obtained from a man between 18 and 29 years old who received the YFV17D yellow fever vaccine.

CDR3 protein: CASSPSPGMAGNTIYF. The DNA for the CDR3 is TGTGCCAGCTCACCATCTCCGGGGATGGCTGGAAACACCATATATTTT. The J gene is TRBJ1-3, the V gene TRBV18; no firm D call. The CDR3 extends over 16 amino acids. V lost 2 bases and J lost 2, with 13 bases in between. Germline lookup yields CDR1 KGHSH and CDR2 LQKENI.